This T cell receptor (beta chain) appears in the sequencing data of a study of chemoradiotherapy in HPV16-positive cancers (dated by TCRdb to between 2021 and 2022). For the study in its entirety: Functional T-cell assays on cells from two HPV16-positive patients defined candidate HPV-specific T-cell clones and common TCR motifs. Whether T-cell immunity against the HPV oncoproteins E6 and E7 changes during chemoradiotherapy and whether survival is affected by this immunity were examined in the study. The candidate HPV-specific TCRs and motifs were then tracked in TCR repertoires from over 80 patients with HPV-related cancers. General conclusions and limits of the study: The functional definition of HPV-specific T cells came from only a couple of HPV16-positive patients, and the survival association was reported for HPV16-positive patients. In HPV16-positive patients, expansion of HPV-responsive T cells during chemoradiotherapy was associated with improved recurrence-free survival. Expansion of candidate HPV-specific clones and E7-related TCR motifs was observed in the tumor microenvironment during treatment, whereas no such expansion was observed for non-HPV-specific T cells.

Libraries were constructed by the immunoSEQ multiplex PCR assay. In TCRdb, the immuneACCESS table is reduced to in-frame sequences with V and J assigned. These tables do not hold every clone; where another copy was compared, an unresolved V gene accounts for under half, and the others remain unexplained. This sample holds roughly 1,800 clones; approximately 87% were observed only once. In total, the top ten clones hold over 7.5% of the sample. The CDR3 covers 17 residues, taking in both the cysteine and the phenylalanine. CDR3 DNA is the only sequence kept; it has 51 bases, read in frame from the first base. V loses 4 bases at its end and J loses 7 bases; junction bases beyond the gene matches: 15. The germline V gene supplies CDR1 ENHRY and CDR2 SYGVKD. Worth noting for this clone: It has no known antigen specificity. No much larger clone exists at a distance of one base, and base qualities are not known.

Repertoires were sampled multiple times during chemoradiotherapy, which allowed clonal expansion in the tumor microenvironment to be followed. The sequenced sample was tumor tissue, obtained from a patient who underwent chemoradiotherapy. The sequence derives from a human donor with HPV-associated anogenital cancer. The chain employs TRBV10-3 and TRBJ2-1, with TRBD2 matching 8 junction bases. The nucleotide sequence is given as TGTGCCATCAGTGGCCAGGGCGGGGGGTCCCCTAGGAATGAGCAGTTCTTC. Its translation is CAISGQGGGSPRNEQFF.